The rows below give T cell receptor beta chains drawn from one sample of a study of monozygotic twins with inflammatory bowel disease. Using the 5' RACE reads, TCRdb records one entry per CDR3 protein without DNA. The sample includes more than 350,000 distinct CDR3 sequences. The source material was blood. Receptor source: a human donor with ulcerative colitis or Crohn's disease, or a healthy co-twin of an affected twin (not recorded which). Both conserved end residues are part of each CDR3. Each record gives: J gene, V gene, CDR3 protein.

TRBJ2-3	TRBV6-1	CASSGRMIAGGFLDTQYF
TRBJ1-2	TRBV4-1	CASSPSADPTGYGYTF
TRBJ1-1	TRBV6-5	CASSTPDIQYTEAFF
TRBJ2-5	TRBV10-3	CAISDTPIETQYF
TRBJ1-1	TRBV5-5	CASSAIPGTGNTEAFF
TRBJ2-2	TRBV27	CASSYGPSVTGELFF
TRBJ2-7	TRBV19	CASSIAPRDRKSHEQYF
TRBJ2-7	TRBV5-1	CASSWGDRENEQYF
TRBJ1-6	TRBV5-1	CASGAEGSPLHF
TRBJ1-2	TRBV7-9	CASSLVPNYGYTF
TRBJ1-3	TRBV18	CASSPSRSGSGNTIYF
TRBJ2-4	TRBV7-2	CASSPQGSTIKNIQYF